This TCR beta chain is drawn from a study of Graves' ophthalmopathy and Graves' hyperthyroidism. Study-wide results and limits: Blood was where most expanded thyroid clonotypes above 0.001 frequency also turned up.

This clonotype has a count of ten or more. Its antigen remains unknown. Newly diagnosed, the hyperthyroidism patients had under 2 months' duration and were aged 18 to 65. Exclusion covered patients with other autoimmune diseases or uncontrolled infections (as well as pregnancy or lactation). The authors used Ficoll-Paque density gradient centrifugation to separate PBMCs. The input was roughly 9.3 ml of fresh peripheral blood. This CDR3 has 13 amino acids. Germline CDR1 reads SNHLY; CDR2 reads FYNNEI. V dropped 8 bases and J dropped 1 base, with 11 bases sitting between them. RNA transcripts provided the template for amplifying TCR beta CDR3 regions. HTBI primers served in a first-round RT-PCR, which a second-round multiplex PCR followed. TCRdb reprocessed the multiplex PCR reads with MiXCR, giving one entry per CDR3 protein. Among some 360,000 distinct CDR3 sequences, approximately 18% were seen once, and the ten largest hold roughly 2.3%.

Input material: peripheral blood. This TCR was sampled from an adult woman with stable Graves' hyperthyroidism. V and J are TRBV2 and TRBJ1-1; a possible D gene is TRBD1 (6 bases). The CDR3 region has the DNA TGTGCCAGCGGGCCGGGACAGAACACTGAAGCTTTCTTT. Encoded protein: CASGPGQNTEAFF.